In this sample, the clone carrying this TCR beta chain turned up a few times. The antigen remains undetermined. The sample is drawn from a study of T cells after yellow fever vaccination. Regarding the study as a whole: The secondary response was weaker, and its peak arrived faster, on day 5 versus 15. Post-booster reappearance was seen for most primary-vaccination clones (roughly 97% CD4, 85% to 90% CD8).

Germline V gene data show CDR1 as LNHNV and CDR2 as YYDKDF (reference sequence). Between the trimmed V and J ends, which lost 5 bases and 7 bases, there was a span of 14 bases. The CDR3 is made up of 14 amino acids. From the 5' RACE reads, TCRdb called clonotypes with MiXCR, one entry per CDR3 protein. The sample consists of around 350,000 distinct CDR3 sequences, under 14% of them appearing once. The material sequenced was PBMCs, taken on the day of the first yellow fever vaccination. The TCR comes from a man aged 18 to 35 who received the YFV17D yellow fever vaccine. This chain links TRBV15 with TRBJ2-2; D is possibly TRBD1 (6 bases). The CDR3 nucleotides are TGTGCCACCAGCGCCAGGGGTGGGGACGGGGAGCTGTTTTTT. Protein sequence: CATSARGGDGELFF.